One sample yielded the 29 T cell receptor beta chains listed below, sequenced in a study of blood T cell repertoires in COVID-19. Assay: immunoSEQ multiplex PCR; the TCRdb copy retains only in-frame clones and omits some. This sample has some 120,000 clones, with approximately 84% found just once. The sample was peripheral blood. Receptors were obtained from a woman aged 25 to 39 who had recovered from COVID-19.

The chain joins TRBV4-1 to TRBJ1-1; D unclear. V lost 2 bases to trimming and J lost 0 bases, with 13 bases between them. This CDR3 has 16 residues. CDR1 is MGHRA and CDR2 is YSYEKL in the germline V gene. The CDR3 region is CASSQSGIGMNTEAFF. The CDR3, as DNA: TGCGCCAGCAGCCAATCTGGTATCGGGATGAACACTGAAGCTTTCTTT.

The rearrangement links TRBV12-3 or TRBV12-4 to TRBJ1-6, with D tentatively TRBD1 (5 bases). Trimming pared 3 bases from V and 10 bases from J, leaving 10 bases between. This CDR3 spans 13 amino acids. The CDR3 coding sequence is TGTGCCAGCAGTTTCGGGGGGGGATCACCCCTCCACTTT. Encoded protein: CASSFGGGSPLHF.

The V and J genes are TRBV6-5 and TRBJ1-6, with 7 bases matching TRBD1. The germline V gene has CDR1 MNHEY and CDR2 SVGAGI. J was trimmed by 9 bases and V by 5 bases; bases with no gene match: 7. The CDR3 sequence is 14 residues long. CDR3 sequence reads: CASSLGQEGSPLHF. The CDR3 DNA follows: TGTGCCAGCAGTCTCGGACAGGAAGGTTCACCCCTCCACTTT.

The table lists this clone with a count of one. This chain links TRBV7-8 with TRBJ2-2; 9 bases fit TRBD1. This CDR3 has 16 amino acids. After removal of 5 bases from V and 1 base from J, the junction contained 5 bases not matched to a gene. Germline-derived CDR1 and CDR2 are SGHVS and FQNEAQ. The CDR3 sequence is CASSRQGGLNTGELFF. The DNA for the CDR3 is TGTGCCAGCAGCCGACAGGGGGGCCTGAACACCGGGGAGCTGTTTTTT.

V gene TRBV29-1 combines with J gene TRBJ1-1, with 7 bases lining up with TRBD1. The CDR3 runs to 13 residues. V gave up 7 bases and J gave up 0 bases; unmatched junction bases: 5. The germline CDR1 and CDR2 sequences are SQVTM and ANQGSEA. The CDR3 coding sequence is TGCAGCGCCCAGACAGGGATGAACACTGAAGCTTTCTTT. Protein: CSAQTGMNTEAFF.

In DNA form, the CDR3 reads TGCGCCAGCAGCTCTTCCAGGGGGACTAGCATTCTGACCTACGAGCAGTACTTC. This encodes CASSSSRGTSILTYEQYF. The chain is built from TRBV5-1 and TRBJ2-7; 9 bases are a match to TRBD2. The junction had 15 bases not matched to a gene; V was cut back by 3 bases and J by 2 bases. Germline V gene data show CDR1 as SGHRS and CDR2 as YFSETQ. This CDR3 spans 18 amino acids.

The rearrangement joins TRBV18 to TRBJ1-4; weak D call: TRBD1 (5 bases). The CDR3 is 16 residues long. Germline V gene data show CDR1 as KGHSH and CDR2 as LQKENI. V lost 6 bases to trimming and J lost 0 bases, with 14 bases between them. In nucleotides, the CDR3 is TGTGCCAGCTCTTGGGAACAGGTTCCAACTAATGAAAAACTGTTTTTT. Its translation is CASSWEQVPTNEKLFF. The variable domain in full, with the rest retrieved from reference TRBV18 and TRBJ1-4, is NAGVMQNPRHLVRRRGQEARLRCSPMKGHSHVYWYRQLPEEGLKFMVYLQKENIIDESGMPKERFSAEFPKEGPSILRIQQVVRGDSAAYFCASSWEQVPTNEKLFFGSGTQLSVL.

The gene calls are TRBV9 and TRBJ2-7, with D unresolved. V was clipped by 0 bases and J by 0 bases, with 4 bases between them. Looked up from germline, CDR1 is SGDLS and CDR2 is YYNGEE. The CDR3 length is 13 residues. DNA of the CDR3: TGTGCCAGCAGCGTAGGCGGCTCCTACGAGCAGTACTTC. Protein product: CASSVGGSYEQYF.

The rearrangement joins TRBV5-6 to TRBJ2-7; 13 nucleotides align to TRBD2. Germline loops: CDR1 SGHDT, CDR2 YYEEEE. With V trimmed by 2 bases and J by 3 bases, 2 bases remained unmatched. The CDR3 is 15 residues long. The chain's CDR3 is CASSFRTSGSYEQYF. As DNA, the CDR3 is TGTGCCAGCAGCTTCCGGACTAGCGGGAGCTACGAGCAGTACTTC.

V gene TRBV28 combines with J gene TRBJ2-5, with D tentatively TRBD1 (5 bases). The V gene lost 2 bases and the J gene lost 4 bases, with 17 bases spanning the gap. Germline CDR1 reads MDHEN; CDR2 reads SYDVKM. This CDR3 region has 16 residues. The CDR3 loop reads CASSLVGAPVGETQYF. In DNA form, the CDR3 reads TGTGCCAGCAGTTTAGTAGGGGCCCCCGTAGGAGAGACCCAGTACTTC.

The CDR3 nucleotides are TGTGCCAGCAGTTACTGGGAGGGGGACAATGAGCAGTTCTTC. This translates into CASSYWEGDNEQFF. The chain combines TRBV6-5 with TRBJ2-1, with a tentative D call TRBD2 (7 bases). CDR1 is MNHEY and CDR2 is SVGAGI in the germline V gene. V lost 1 base and J lost 5, with 9 bases in between. This CDR3 comprises 14 residues.

The chain carries TRBV2 and TRBJ2-1; TRBD1 agrees at 12 bases. Germline lookup yields CDR1 SNHLY and CDR2 FYNNEI. The trim removed 6 bases at V and 7 bases at J, leaving 10 bases unmatched. CDR3 length: 16 residues. In DNA form, the CDR3 reads TGTGCCAGCAGGGAGACCGGGACAGGGGGCCTTAATGAGCAGTTCTTC. The encoded protein is CASRETGTGGLNEQFF.

The genes are TRBV4-1 and TRBJ1-5; TRBD1 aligns across 9 bases. J gave up 4 bases and V 0 bases, and 7 bases lay outside the gene matches. The CDR3 covers 17 residues. CDR1 is MGHRA and CDR2 is YSYEKL in the germline V gene. CDR3 amino acids: CASSQDFDGTGNQPQHF. The DNA for the CDR3 is TGCGCCAGCAGCCAAGATTTTGACGGGACAGGGAATCAGCCCCAGCATTTT.

This clone was observed a few times. The genes are TRBV2 and TRBJ1-6, with 10 positions matching TRBD1. The CDR3 sequence is 14 residues long. V dropped 6 bases and J dropped 7; count of bases not matched to a gene: 3. Germline-derived CDR1 and CDR2 are SNHLY and FYNNEI. CDR3 amino acids: CASRDRGPNSPLHF. The DNA of the CDR3 is TGTGCCAGCAGAGACAGGGGGCCCAATTCACCCCTCCACTTT.

The CDR3 here is CASSWQGGRWETQYF. CDR3 nucleotide sequence: TGTGCCAGCAGTTGGCAGGGGGGACGTTGGGAGACCCAGTACTTC. The chain uses TRBV6-2 or TRBV6-3 and TRBJ2-5; tentative D call: TRBD1 (7 bases). This CDR3 has 15 amino acids. Trimming pared 4 bases from V and 5 bases from J, leaving 17 bases between. Germline CDR1 reads MNHEY; CDR2 reads SVGEGT.

V and J are TRBV28 and TRBJ2-1; 7 bases agree with TRBD2. This CDR3 is built from 16 residues. The V gene's germline CDR1 is MDHEN and CDR2 SYDVKM. V lost 4 bases and J lost 8; bases outside the gene matches: 14. CDR3 coding DNA: TGTGCCAGCAGTTCAGTGCGGGGCGGGAGTTGGGATGAGCAGTTCTTC. It encodes CASSSVRGGSWDEQFF.

V gene TRBV28 combines with J gene TRBJ1-1; weak D call: TRBD1 (5 bases). Germline-derived CDR1 and CDR2 are MDHEN and SYDVKM. V gave up 7 bases and J gave up 10 bases, with 13 bases separating them. This CDR3 is built from 11 residues. CDR3 nucleotides: TGTGCCAGCACTCAAGGAGGGGTAGCTTTCTTT. Amino acids: CASTQGGVAFF.

The rearrangement joins TRBV6-5 to TRBJ1-1, with a weak D call TRBD1 (5 bases). There are 14 residues in the CDR3. Germline V gene sequence: CDR1 MNHEY, CDR2 SVGAGI. V lost 5 bases to trimming and J lost 1 base, with 11 bases between them. The CDR3 protein is CASSRPGGNTEAFF. CDR3 DNA sequence: TGTGCCAGCAGTAGACCCGGGGGGAACACTGAAGCTTTCTTT.

This clone was counted ten times or more. The V gene is TRBV19, the J gene TRBJ1-2; D gene ambiguous. CDR3 size: 14 residues. CDR1 is LNHDA, CDR2 SQIVND, per germline (reference sequence). Trimming cost V 3 bases and J 7 bases, with 15 bases left between them. CDR3 DNA sequence: TGTGCCAGTAGTATCGAGAGGAGGCCCTCTGGCTACACCTTC. Translated, it gives CASSIERRPSGYTF.

The CDR3 is CASSLESRTEAFF. The CDR3 DNA sequence: TGTGCCAGCAGTTTGGAGAGTAGAACTGAAGCTTTCTTT. The chain couples TRBV12-3 or TRBV12-4 to TRBJ1-1; D gene ambiguous. Trimming cost V 3 bases and J 5 bases, with 10 bases left between them. The CDR3 runs 13 residues.

The chain combines TRBV10-3 with TRBJ2-7; 8 nucleotides match TRBD1. Germline CDR1 ENHRY, CDR2 SYGVKD. The CDR3 is 15 residues long. V gave up 6 bases and J gave up 5 bases; unmatched junction bases: 12. The CDR3 DNA is TGTGCCATCAGCCTAGGCTACGACAGGGGTGACGAGCAGTACTTC. Translated: CAISLGYDRGDEQYF.

This sequence joins TRBV5-1 and TRBJ2-3, with D perhaps TRBD1 (6 bases). Trimming took off 1 base at V and 4 bases at J, with 16 bases between the two ends. This CDR3 has 16 residues. Germline CDR1 and CDR2: SGHRS and YFSETQ. The CDR3 DNA follows: TGCGCCAGCAGCTTGCTGGGGGCCTCAACTTCAGATACGCAGTATTTT. Residues: CASSLLGASTSDTQYF.

This chain connects TRBV10-3 to TRBJ1-5; the D is unclear. CDR1 and CDR2 (germline): ENHRY, SYGVKD. V lost 0 bases and J lost 7, with 16 bases in between. CDR3 length: 16 amino acids. CDR3 DNA: TGTGCCATCAGTGAGTCGGGCCTCAATCCCGCACAGCCCCAGCATTTT. This gives the protein CAISESGLNPAQPQHF.

This clone was picked up many times. The chain couples TRBV2 to TRBJ1-1; D remains ambiguous. CDR1 and CDR2 (germline): SNHLY, FYNNEI. V was pared by 3 bases and J by 8 bases, with 4 bases between. The CDR3 extends over 10 amino acids. CDR3 loop: CASSDYEAFF. CDR3 DNA sequence: TGTGCCAGCAGTGACTACGAAGCTTTCTTT.

The gene calls are TRBV27 and TRBJ2-7; D perhaps matches TRBD1 (6 bases). CDR1 is MNHEY and CDR2 is SMNVEV in the germline V gene (reference sequence). The V and J ends lost 6 bases and 2 bases respectively, with 17 bases between them. This CDR3 has 15 amino acids. The CDR3 loop reads CASSLTPTGAYEQYF. The CDR3, as DNA: TGTGCCAGCAGCCTGACCCCGACAGGAGCCTACGAGCAGTACTTC.

The gene calls are TRBV27 and TRBJ1-5; D is undetermined. There are 14 residues in the CDR3. Trimming stripped 4 bases from V and 4 bases from J, with 11 bases between. Germline CDR1 reads MNHEY; CDR2 reads SMNVEV (reference sequence). The CDR3 sequence is CASSSTLLNQPQHF. CDR3 coding DNA: TGTGCCAGCAGTTCGACATTATTAAATCAGCCCCAGCATTTT.

The chain employs TRBV4-1 and TRBJ2-7; TRBD2 agrees at 7 bases. Germline CDR1 reads MGHRA; CDR2 reads YSYEKL. There are 16 residues in the CDR3. The junction had 14 bases not matched to a gene; V was cut back by 4 bases and J by 5 bases. The CDR3 reads CASSPRGLADGDEQYF. Written as DNA, the CDR3 is TGCGCCAGCAGCCCAAGAGGGCTAGCGGATGGAGACGAGCAGTACTTC.

This clone has only one observation. The rearrangement joins TRBV7-3 to TRBJ2-4, with D uncertain. The CDR3 has 10 residues. Germline CDR1 SGHTA, CDR2 FQGTGA. Trimming left V 8 bases short and J 7 bases short, with 6 bases between. Here the CDR3 DNA reads TGTGCCAGCCCCCGGAACATTCAGTACTTC. It codes for CASPRNIQYF.

This clone was seen only a few times. The chain combines TRBV19 with TRBJ2-2, with 8 positions matching TRBD1. The CDR3 sequence is 15 residues long. V dropped 5 bases and J dropped 6; count of bases not matched to a gene: 8. Germline V lookup: CDR1 LNHDA, CDR2 SQIVND (reference sequence). The CDR3 here is CASSLDREGAGELFF. The CDR3 region has the DNA TGTGCCAGTAGTCTGGACAGGGAAGGGGCCGGGGAGCTGTTTTTT.